This T cell receptor (beta chain) was found in a study of CXCR3-negative and CXCR3-positive naive CD8 T cells. General study points: Diversity proved comparably high across both naive subsets and much lower in memory CD8+ cells.

CDR1 is SGHTA and CDR2 is FQGTGA in the germline V gene. The CDR3 covers 13 residues. The libraries of TRB cDNA were prepared using 5' RACE with UMI labels. TCRdb reprocessed the 5' RACE reads; each CDR3 protein has one entry and no DNA is given. This sample contains 90,000 to 95,000 distinct CDR3 sequences. On this clonotype itself: Its antigen remains unknown.

Naivety in CD8+ T cells corresponded to a CD45RO-CCR7+CD27+CD95- phenotype. The source material was naive CXCR3- CD8+ T cells from blood. The subset is: CD45RO-CCR7+CD27+CD95- naive CD8+ T cells lacking CXCR3 (TNR3-). This clonotype was obtained from a human donor in good health. Some clones in this sample may be carry-over from other donors' samples. The chain employs TRBV7-3 and TRBJ2-1. CDR3 residues: CASRRSGYNEQFF. Together with reference TRBV7-3 and TRBJ2-1, the CDR3 gives the full variable domain: GAGVSQTPSNKVTEKGKYVELRCDPISGHTALYWYRQSLGQGPEFLIYFQGTGAADDSGLPNDRFFAVRPEGSVSTLKIQRTERGDSAVYLCASRRSGYNEQFFGPGTRLTVL.